This T cell receptor beta chain comes out of a study of blood T cell repertoires in COVID-19. Study-level background: Material from acute and convalescent COVID-19 was sourced from the United States, Italy and Spain. The cDNA or gDNA used as material had been derived from T cells, B-cell-depleted T cells, or PBMCs.

In the original processing: Reference gene primer amplification in the assay estimated nucleated cell counts. Repertoires were generated with immunoSEQ multiplex PCR, while TCRdb's copy carries only in-frame clones and drops some. The V and J calls and clone size come from that table; D and trimming were worked out from the DNA. The sample has fewer than 55,000 clones, around nine tenths seen once. CDR1 is SGDLS, CDR2 YYNGEE, per germline. V was clipped by 4 bases and J by 3 bases; unmatched bases: 8. This CDR3 has 15 amino acids. The TCR sequence derives from a man older than 75 with active or convalescent COVID-19. The chain employs TRBV9 and TRBJ1-1; 8 bases agree with TRBD1. The sequenced sample consisted of peripheral blood. CDR3 sequence reads: CASSPRQGSDTEAFF. The CDR3 coding sequence is TGTGCCAGCAGCCCCCGACAGGGGAGCGACACTGAAGCTTTCTTT.